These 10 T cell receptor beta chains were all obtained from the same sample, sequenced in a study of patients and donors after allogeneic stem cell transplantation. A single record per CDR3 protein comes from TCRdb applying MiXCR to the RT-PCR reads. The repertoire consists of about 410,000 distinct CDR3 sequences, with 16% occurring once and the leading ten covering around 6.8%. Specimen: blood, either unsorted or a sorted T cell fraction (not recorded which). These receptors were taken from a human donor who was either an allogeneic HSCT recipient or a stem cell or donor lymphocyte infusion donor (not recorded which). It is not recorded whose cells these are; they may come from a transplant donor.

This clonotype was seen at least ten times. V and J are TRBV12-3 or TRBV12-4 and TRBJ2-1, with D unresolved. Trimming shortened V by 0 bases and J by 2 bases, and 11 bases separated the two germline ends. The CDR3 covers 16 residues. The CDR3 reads CASSLALADTYNEQFF. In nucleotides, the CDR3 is TGTGCCAGCAGTTTAGCGCTGGCAGACACCTACAATGAGCAGTTCTTC.

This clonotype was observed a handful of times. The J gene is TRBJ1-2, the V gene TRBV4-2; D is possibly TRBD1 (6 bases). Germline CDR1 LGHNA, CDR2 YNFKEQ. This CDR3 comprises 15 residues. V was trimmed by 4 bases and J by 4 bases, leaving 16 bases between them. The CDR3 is CASSRNDRLGYGYTF. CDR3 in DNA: TGTGCCAGCAGCCGAAACGACAGGTTGGGCTATGGCTACACCTTC.

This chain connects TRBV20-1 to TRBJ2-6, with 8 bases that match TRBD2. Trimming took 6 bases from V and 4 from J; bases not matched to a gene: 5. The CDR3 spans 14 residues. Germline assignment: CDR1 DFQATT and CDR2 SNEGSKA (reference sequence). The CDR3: CSAGGGSGANVLTF. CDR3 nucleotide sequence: TGCAGTGCCGGGGGGGGGTCCGGGGCCAACGTCCTGACTTTC.

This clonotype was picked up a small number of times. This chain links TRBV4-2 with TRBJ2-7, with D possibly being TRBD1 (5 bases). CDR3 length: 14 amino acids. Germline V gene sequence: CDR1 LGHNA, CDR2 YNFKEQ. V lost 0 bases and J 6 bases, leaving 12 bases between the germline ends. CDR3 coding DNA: TGTGCCAGCAGCCAAGACAGTAGGGGTAGCGAGCAGTACTTC. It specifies CASSQDSRGSEQYF.

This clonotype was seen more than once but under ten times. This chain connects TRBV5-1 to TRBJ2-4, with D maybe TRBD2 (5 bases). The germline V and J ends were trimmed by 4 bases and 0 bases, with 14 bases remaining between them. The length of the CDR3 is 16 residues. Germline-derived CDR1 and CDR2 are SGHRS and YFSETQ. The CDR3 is CASSPAGSIAKNIQYF. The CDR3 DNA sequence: TGCGCCAGCAGCCCGGCGGGCAGCATAGCCAAAAACATTCAGTACTTC.

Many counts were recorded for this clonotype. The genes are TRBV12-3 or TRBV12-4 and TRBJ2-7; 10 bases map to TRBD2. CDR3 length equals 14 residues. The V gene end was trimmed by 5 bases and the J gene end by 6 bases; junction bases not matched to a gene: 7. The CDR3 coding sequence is TGTGCCAGCAGTACAAGCGGGAGGGCCGGCGAGCAGTACTTC. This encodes CASSTSGRAGEQYF.

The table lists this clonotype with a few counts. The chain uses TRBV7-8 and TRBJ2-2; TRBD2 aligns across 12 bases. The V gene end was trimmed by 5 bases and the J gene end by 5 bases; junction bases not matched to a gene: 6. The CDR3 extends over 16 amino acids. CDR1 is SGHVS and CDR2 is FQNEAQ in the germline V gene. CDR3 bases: TGTGCCAGCAGCATTCTAGCGGGGGGGAGTACCGGGGAGCTGTTTTTT. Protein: CASSILAGGSTGELFF.

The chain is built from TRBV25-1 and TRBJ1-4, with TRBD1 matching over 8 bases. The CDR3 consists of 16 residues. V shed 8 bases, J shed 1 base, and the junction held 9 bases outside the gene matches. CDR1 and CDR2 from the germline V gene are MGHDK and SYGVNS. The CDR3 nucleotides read TGTGCCAGCGGAAGAGCAGGGGGCCTAACTAATGAAAAACTGTTTTTT. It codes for CASGRAGGLTNEKLFF.

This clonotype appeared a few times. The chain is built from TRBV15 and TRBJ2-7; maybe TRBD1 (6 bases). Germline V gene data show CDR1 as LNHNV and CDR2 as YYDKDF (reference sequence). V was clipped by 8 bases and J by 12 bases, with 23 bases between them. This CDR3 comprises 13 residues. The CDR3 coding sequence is TGTGCCACCGCCCCGGACAGAGGACTCGCTATGTACTTC. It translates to CATAPDRGLAMYF.

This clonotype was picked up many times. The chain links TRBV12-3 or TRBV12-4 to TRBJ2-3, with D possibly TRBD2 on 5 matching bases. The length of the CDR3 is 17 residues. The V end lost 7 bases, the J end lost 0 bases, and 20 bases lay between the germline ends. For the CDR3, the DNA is TGTGCCAGCATTTACGGGGAGCGGCCCGCTAGCACAGATACGCAGTATTTT. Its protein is CASIYGERPASTDTQYF.